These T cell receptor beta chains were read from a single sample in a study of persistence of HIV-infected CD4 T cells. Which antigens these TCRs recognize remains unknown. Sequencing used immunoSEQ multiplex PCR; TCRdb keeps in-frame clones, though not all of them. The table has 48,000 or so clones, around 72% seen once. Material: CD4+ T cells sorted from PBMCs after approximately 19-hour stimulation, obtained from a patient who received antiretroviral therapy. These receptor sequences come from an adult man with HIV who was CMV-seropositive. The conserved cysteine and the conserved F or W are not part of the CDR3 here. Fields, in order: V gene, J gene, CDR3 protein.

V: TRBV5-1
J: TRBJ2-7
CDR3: ASSLAGSYEQY

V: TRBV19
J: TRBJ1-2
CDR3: ASNKGSYGYT

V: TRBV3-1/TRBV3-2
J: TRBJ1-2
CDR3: ASSQTDRGYGDGYT

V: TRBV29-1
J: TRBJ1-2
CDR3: SVFFTGGYGYT

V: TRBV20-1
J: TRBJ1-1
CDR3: SARPTTEAF

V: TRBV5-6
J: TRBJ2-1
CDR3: ASSLRHEQF

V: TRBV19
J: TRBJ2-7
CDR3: ASSITGATDEQY

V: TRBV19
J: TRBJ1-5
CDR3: ASSISGQGSNQPQH

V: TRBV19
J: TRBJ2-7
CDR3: ASSIPHQGIPYEQY

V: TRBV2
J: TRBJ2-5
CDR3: ASSDRGGLGETQY

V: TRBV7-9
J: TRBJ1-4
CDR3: ASSFGGQGNEKLF

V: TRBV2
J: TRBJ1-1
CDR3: ASRAGTAGTEAF

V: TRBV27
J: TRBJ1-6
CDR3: ASSSRDNSPLH

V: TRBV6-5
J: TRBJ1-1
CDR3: ASSYATGGGTEAF

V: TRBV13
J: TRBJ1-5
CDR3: ASSLGGGFGINQPQH

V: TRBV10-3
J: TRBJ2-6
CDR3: AISEHTGANVLT

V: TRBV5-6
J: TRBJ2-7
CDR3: ASTWGRISYEQY

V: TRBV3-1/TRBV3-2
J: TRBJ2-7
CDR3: ASSQDLRGRTYEQY

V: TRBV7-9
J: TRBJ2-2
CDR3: ASTGKARRAGELF

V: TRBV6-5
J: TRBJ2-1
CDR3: ASSRGDSSYNEQF

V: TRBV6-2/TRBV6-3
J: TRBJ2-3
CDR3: ASSPGRIADTQY

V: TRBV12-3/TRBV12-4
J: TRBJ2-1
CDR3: ASSLLYNEQF

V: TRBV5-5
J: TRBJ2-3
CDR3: ASSFSGLSTDTQY

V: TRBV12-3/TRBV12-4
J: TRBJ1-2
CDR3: ASSSSNYGYT

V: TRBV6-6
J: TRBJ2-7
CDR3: ASKGTGTGAYEQY

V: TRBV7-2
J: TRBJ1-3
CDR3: ASSLAGLGNTIY

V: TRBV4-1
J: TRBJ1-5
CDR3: ASSQDPRDRGRSNQPQH

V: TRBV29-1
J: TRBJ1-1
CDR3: SVRTGDTEAF

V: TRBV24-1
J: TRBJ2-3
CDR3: ATSPGTGNTDTQY

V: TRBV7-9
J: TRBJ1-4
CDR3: AIGTVATNEKLF

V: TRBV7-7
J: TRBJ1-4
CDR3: ASSPTDGYNEKLF

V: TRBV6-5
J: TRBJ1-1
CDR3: ASSYSAGGFRTEAF

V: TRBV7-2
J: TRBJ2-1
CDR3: ASSLLTSGPGGEQF

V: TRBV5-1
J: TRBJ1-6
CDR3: ASSLQGVGSYNSPLH

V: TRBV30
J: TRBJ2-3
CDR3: AWSVMVGKDTQY

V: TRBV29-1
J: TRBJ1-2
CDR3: SVEQGAPGYT

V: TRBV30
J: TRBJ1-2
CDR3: ARARRGSLENYGYT

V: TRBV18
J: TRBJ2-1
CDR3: ASSPGLAGRNEQF

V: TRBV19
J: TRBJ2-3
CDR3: ASSRDRGGGTDTQY

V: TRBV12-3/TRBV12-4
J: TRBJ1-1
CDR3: ASSYGVSTEAF

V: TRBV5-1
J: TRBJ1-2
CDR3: ASSWGPVADGYT

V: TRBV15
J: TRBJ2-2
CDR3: ATSHFAGGTGELF